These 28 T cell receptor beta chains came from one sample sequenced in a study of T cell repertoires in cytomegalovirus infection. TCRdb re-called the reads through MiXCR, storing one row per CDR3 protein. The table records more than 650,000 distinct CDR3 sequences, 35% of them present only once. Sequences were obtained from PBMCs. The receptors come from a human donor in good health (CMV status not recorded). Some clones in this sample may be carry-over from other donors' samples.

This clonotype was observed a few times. CDR3 region: CSVGEWYRANYGYTF. The CDR3 nucleotides read TGCAGCGTTGGAGAATGGTACAGGGCTAACTATGGCTACACCTTC. The V gene is TRBV29-1, the J gene TRBJ1-2; D might be TRBD1 (6 bases). The CDR3 consists of 15 residues. V dropped 4 bases and J dropped 0 bases, with 15 bases sitting between them. Germline CDR1 is SQVTM and CDR2 is ANQGSEA. Full variable domain (remainder filled in from reference TRBV29-1 and TRBJ1-2): SAVISQKPSRDICQRGTSLTIQCQVDSQVTMMFWYRQQPGQSLTLIATANQGSEATYESGFVIDKFPISRPNLTFSTLTVSNMSPEDSSIYLCSVGEWYRANYGYTFGSGTRLTVV.

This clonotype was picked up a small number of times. Written as DNA, the CDR3 is TGTGCCAGCAGCTTGAGGTCCGGGGGAGGAGAGACCCAGTACTTC. Protein product: CASSLRSGGGETQYF. This chain links TRBV7-6 with TRBJ2-5; weak D call: TRBD2 (6 bases). This CDR3 has 15 amino acids. The germline gives CDR1 SGHVS, CDR2 FNYEAQ. Trimming shortened V by 3 bases and J by 4 bases, and 15 bases separated the two germline ends. Supplemented by reference TRBV7-6 and TRBJ2-5, the full variable domain reads GAGVSQSPRYKVTKRGQDVALRCDPISGHVSLYWYRQALGQGPEFLTYFNYEAQQDKSGLPNDRFSAERPEGSISTLTIQRTEQRDSAMYRCASSLRSGGGETQYFGPGTRLLVL.

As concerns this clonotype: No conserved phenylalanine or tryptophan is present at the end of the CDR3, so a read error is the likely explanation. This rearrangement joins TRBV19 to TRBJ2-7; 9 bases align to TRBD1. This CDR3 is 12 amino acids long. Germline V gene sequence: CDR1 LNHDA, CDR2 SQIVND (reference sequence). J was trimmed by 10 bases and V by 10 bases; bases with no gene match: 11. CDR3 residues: CAIGTGLADQYC. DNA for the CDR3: TGTGCCATCGGGACAGGGCTCGCCGATCAGTACTGC.

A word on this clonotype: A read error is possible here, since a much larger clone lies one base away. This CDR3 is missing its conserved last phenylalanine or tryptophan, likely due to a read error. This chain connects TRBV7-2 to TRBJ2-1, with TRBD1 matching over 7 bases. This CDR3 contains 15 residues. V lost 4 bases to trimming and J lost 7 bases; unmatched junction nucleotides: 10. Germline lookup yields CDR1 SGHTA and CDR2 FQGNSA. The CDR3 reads CASSSRLDRVNEQFY. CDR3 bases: TGTGCCAGCAGCTCCCGTCTCGACAGGGTTAATGAGCAGTTCTAC.

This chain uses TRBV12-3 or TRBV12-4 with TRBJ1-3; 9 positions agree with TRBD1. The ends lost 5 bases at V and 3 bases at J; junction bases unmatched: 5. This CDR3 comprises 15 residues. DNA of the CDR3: TGTGCCAGCAGTGGACAGGGGTATTATGGAAACACCATATATTTT. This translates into CASSGQGYYGNTIYF.

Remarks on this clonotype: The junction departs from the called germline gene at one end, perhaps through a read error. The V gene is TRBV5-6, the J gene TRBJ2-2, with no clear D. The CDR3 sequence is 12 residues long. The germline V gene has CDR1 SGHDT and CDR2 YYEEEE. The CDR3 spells CASRLGSGELFF. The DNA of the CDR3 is TGTGCCAGCAGATTGGGGTCCGGGGAGCTGTTTTTT. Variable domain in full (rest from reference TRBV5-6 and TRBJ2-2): DAGVTQSPTHLIKTRGQQVTLRCSPKSGHDTVSWYQQALGQGPQFIFQYYEEEERQRGNFPDRFSGHQFPNYSSELNVNALLLGDSALYLCASRLGSGELFFGEGSRLTVL.

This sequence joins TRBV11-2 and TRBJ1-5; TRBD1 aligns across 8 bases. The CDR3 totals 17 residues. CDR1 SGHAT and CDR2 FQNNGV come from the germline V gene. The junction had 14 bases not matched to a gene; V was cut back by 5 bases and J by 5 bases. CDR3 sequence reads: CASSQWAGQGYDQPQHF. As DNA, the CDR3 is TGTGCCAGCAGCCAGTGGGCAGGACAGGGTTATGATCAGCCCCAGCATTTT.

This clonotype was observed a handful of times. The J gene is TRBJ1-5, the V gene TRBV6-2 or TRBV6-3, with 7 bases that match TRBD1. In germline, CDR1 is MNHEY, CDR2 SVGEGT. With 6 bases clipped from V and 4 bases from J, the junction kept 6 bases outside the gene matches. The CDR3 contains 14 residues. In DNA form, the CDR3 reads TGTGCCAGCAGCGACAGGGAGGGGAATCAGCCCCAGCATTTT. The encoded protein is CASSDREGNQPQHF.

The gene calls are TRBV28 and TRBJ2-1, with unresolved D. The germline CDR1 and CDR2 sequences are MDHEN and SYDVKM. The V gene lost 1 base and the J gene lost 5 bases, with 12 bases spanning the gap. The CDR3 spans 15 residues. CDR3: CASSLYRPVDNEQFF. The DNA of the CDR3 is TGTGCCAGCAGTTTATACCGGCCGGTAGACAATGAGCAGTTCTTC.

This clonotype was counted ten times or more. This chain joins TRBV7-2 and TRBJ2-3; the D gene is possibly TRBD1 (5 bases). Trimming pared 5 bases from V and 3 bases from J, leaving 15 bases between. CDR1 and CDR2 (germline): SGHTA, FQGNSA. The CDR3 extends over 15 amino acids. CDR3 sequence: CASSVRTRQTDTQYF. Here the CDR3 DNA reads TGTGCCAGCAGCGTAAGGACAAGACAAACAGATACGCAGTATTTT.

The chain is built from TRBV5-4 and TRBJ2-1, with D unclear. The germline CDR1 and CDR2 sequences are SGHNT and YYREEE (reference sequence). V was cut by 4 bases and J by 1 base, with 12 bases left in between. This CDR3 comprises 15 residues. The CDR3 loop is CASSPGGVSYNEQFF. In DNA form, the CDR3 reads TGTGCCAGCAGCCCGGGTGGCGTATCCTACAATGAGCAGTTCTTC.

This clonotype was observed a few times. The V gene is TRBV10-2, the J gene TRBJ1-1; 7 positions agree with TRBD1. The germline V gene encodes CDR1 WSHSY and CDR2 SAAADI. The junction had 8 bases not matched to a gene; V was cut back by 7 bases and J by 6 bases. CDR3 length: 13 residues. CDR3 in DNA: TGCGCCAGCACGTCAGGGGGGGTCTCTGAAGCTTTCTTT. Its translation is CASTSGGVSEAFF.

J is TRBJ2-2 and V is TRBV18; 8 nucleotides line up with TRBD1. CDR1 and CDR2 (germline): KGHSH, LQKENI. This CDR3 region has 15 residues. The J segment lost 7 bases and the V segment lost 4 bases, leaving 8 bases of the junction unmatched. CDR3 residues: CASSQLGQGIGELFF. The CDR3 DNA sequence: TGTGCCAGCTCACAGCTCGGACAGGGCATCGGGGAGCTGTTTTTT.

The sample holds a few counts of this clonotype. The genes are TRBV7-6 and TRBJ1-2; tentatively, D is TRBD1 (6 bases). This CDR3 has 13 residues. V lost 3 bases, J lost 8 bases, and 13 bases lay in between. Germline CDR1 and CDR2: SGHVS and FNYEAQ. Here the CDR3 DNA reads TGTGCCAGCAGCTTGGGGGCCCTCGGCGGCTACACCTTC. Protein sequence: CASSLGALGGYTF.

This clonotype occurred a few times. CDR3 DNA: TGCAGTGCTCCTAATTGGGTAGCGGGGAATGCTGGACAAGAGACCCAGTACTTC. Translated, it gives CSAPNWVAGNAGQETQYF. V usage is TRBV20-1 and J usage is TRBJ2-5, with TRBD2 matching 8 bases. The CDR3 length is 18 residues. The ends lost 5 bases at V and 2 bases at J; junction bases unmatched: 19. Germline CDR1 DFQATT, CDR2 SNEGSKA (reference sequence).

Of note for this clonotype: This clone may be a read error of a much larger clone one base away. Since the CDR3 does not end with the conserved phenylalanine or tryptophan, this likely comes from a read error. Here the CDR3 DNA reads TGTGCCAGTAGTATCATACTAGCGGGACCTAGCAATGAGCAGTTCTGC. This gives the protein CASSIILAGPSNEQFC. The rearrangement joins TRBV19 to TRBJ2-1; 10 bases line up with TRBD2. V lost 3 bases, J lost 6 bases, and 8 bases stayed unmatched. Germline V CDR1 and CDR2: LNHDA, SQIVND (reference sequence). This CDR3 has 16 residues.

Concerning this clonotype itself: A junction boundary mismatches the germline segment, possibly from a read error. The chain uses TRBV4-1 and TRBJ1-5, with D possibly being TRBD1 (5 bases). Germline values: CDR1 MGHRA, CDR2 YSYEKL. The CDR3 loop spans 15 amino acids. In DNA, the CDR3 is TGTGCCAGCAGCCAAGAAAGGGACCGGTATCAGCCCCAGCATTTT. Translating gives CASSQERDRYQPQHF.

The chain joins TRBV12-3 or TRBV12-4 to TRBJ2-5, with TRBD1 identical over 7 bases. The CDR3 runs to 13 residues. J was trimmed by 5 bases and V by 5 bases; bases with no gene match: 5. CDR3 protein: CASSRTGDETQYF. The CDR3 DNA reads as TGTGCCAGCAGTCGTACAGGGGACGAGACCCAGTACTTC.

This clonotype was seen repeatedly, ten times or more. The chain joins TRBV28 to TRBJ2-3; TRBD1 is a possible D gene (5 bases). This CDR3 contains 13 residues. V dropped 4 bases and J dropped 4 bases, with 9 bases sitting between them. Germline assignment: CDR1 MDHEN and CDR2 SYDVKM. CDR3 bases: TGTGCCAGCAGTTCCAGGGCCTCAGATACGCAGTATTTT. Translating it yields CASSSRASDTQYF.

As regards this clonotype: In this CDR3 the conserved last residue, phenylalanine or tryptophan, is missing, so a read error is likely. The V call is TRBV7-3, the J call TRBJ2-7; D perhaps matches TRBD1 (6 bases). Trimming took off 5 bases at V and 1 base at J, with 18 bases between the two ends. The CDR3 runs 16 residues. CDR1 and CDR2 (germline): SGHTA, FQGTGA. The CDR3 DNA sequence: TGTGCCAGCAGCCCGGATGCAGGGGCCCCTTCCTACGAGCAGTACTTA. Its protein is CASSPDAGAPSYEQYL.

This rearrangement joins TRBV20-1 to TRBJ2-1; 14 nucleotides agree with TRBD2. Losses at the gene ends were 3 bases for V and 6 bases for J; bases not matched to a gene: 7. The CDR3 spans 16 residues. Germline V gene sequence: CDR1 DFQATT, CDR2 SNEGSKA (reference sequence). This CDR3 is CSARGLAGAVGNEQFF. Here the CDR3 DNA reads TGCAGTGCTAGGGGACTAGCGGGAGCAGTGGGCAATGAGCAGTTCTTC.

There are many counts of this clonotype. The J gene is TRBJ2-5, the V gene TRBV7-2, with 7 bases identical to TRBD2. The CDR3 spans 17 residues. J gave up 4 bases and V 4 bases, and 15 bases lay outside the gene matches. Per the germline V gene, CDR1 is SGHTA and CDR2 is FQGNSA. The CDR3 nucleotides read TGTGCCAGCAGCTCGGAGAGGGTCGGGGGGAGTGGAGAGACCCAGTACTTC. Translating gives CASSSERVGGSGETQYF.

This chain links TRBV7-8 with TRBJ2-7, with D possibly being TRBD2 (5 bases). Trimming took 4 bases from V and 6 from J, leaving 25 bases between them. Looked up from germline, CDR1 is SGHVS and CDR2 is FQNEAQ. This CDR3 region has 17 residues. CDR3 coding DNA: TGTGCCAGCAGCTCCCCTGGGTCTACAGCGGCCCGGGGCGAGCAGTACTTC. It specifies CASSSPGSTAARGEQYF.

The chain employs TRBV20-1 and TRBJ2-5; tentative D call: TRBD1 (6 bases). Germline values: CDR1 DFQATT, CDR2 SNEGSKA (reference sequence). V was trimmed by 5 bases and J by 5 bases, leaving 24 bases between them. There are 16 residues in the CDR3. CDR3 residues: CSAPASLLQGRETQYF. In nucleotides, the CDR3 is TGCAGTGCTCCGGCGTCACTCTTACAGGGCAGGGAGACCCAGTACTTC.

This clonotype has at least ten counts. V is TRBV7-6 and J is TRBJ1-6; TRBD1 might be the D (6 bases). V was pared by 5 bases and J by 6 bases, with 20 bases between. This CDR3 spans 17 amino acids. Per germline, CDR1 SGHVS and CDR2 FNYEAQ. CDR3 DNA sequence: TGTGCCAGCAGCAACCCTCCAGGGGTCGTTAGTAATTCACCCCTCCACTTT. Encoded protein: CASSNPPGVVSNSPLHF.

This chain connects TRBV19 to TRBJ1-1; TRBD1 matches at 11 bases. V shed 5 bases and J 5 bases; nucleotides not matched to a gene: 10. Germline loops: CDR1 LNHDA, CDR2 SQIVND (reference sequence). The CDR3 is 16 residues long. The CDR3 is CASSLTGTGGSTEAFF. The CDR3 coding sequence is TGTGCCAGTAGTTTAACCGGGACAGGGGGGTCAACTGAAGCTTTCTTT.

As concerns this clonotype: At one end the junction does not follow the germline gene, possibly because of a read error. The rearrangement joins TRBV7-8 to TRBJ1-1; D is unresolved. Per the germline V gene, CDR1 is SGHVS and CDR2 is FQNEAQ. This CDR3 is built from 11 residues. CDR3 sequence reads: CATRTNTKAFF. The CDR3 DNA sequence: TGCGCCACGAGGACGAACACTAAAGCTTTCTTT. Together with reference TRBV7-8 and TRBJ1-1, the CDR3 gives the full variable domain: GAGVSQSPRYKVAKRGQDVALRCDPISGHVSLFWYQQALGQGPEFLTYFQNEAQLDKSGLPSDRFFAERPEGSVSTLKIQRTQQEDSAVYLCATRTNTKAFFGQGTRLTVV.

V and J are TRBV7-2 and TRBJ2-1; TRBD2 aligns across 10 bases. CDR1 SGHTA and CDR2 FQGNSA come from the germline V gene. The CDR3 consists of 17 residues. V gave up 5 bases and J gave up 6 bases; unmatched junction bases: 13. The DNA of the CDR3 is TGTGCCAGCAGCAAAGACGTGGCTAGCGGGAGTTTCAATGAGCAGTTCTTC. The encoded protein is CASSKDVASGSFNEQFF.